The 9 T cell receptor beta chains below come from one sample, sequenced in a study of cytomegalovirus exposure and HLA in healthy donors. The PCR contained 60 Vbeta and 13 Jbeta primers. Measured with immunoSEQ multiplex PCR; TCRdb has only the in-frame clones, and not every one. The data show 100,000 to 150,000 clones, with roughly 17% seen just once and about 2.6% held by the top ten. Sequenced sample: PBMCs. The receptors were sampled from a female donor in good health and CMV-seropositive.

This clone was seen a few times. This chain links TRBV19 with TRBJ2-5; D uncertain. Per germline, CDR1 LNHDA and CDR2 SQIVND (reference sequence). The CDR3 is made up of 14 amino acids. V was trimmed by 5 bases and J by 0 bases, leaving 10 bases between them. CDR3 amino acids: CASSVRGDQETQYF. The CDR3 DNA reads as TGTGCCAGTAGTGTCCGCGGAGACCAAGAGACCCAGTACTTC. The full variable domain, its missing parts supplied by reference TRBV19 and TRBJ2-5, is DGGITQSPKYLFRKEGQNVTLSCEQNLNHDAMYWYRQDPGQGLRLIYYSQIVNDFQKGDIAEGYSVSREKKESFPLTVTSAQKNPTAFYLCASSVRGDQETQYFGPGTRLLVL.

This clone was recorded many times. The chain carries TRBV10-2 and TRBJ2-2; tentative D call: TRBD2 (6 bases). The ends were cut back, 6 bases at V and 4 bases at J, with 15 bases in the middle. The germline V gene has CDR1 WSHSY and CDR2 SAAADI. This CDR3 region has 15 residues. CDR3 in amino acids: CASSGLLGFTGELFF. The CDR3 region has the DNA TGCGCCAGCAGCGGACTACTCGGATTCACCGGGGAGCTGTTTTTT.

V and J are TRBV5-1 and TRBJ2-5; a possible D gene is TRBD1 (6 bases). Trimming removed 7 bases from V and 1 base from J, with 11 bases in between. The CDR3 extends over 13 amino acids. In germline, CDR1 is SGHRS, CDR2 YFSETQ. DNA of the CDR3: TGCGCCAGCGCAAGGACAGTCCAAGAGACCCAGTACTTC. Translated: CASARTVQETQYF.

This clone was seen a few times. The chain joins TRBV6-5 to TRBJ1-1, with a possible D match to TRBD1 (5 bases). Trimming shortened V by 0 bases and J by 10 bases, and 15 bases separated the two germline ends. The CDR3 is 14 residues long. Germline assignment: CDR1 MNHEY and CDR2 SVGAGI. The DNA for the CDR3 is TGTGCCAGCAGTTACTCGGGGGTCTGGGAGGGAGCTTTCTTT. Translated: CASSYSGVWEGAFF.

This chain connects TRBV19 to TRBJ1-2, with D tentatively TRBD1 (6 bases). Germline V gene sequence: CDR1 LNHDA, CDR2 SQIVND (reference sequence). Trimming pared 2 bases from V and 8 bases from J, leaving 12 bases between. This CDR3 comprises 13 residues. CDR3 sequence (DNA): TGTGCCAGTAGTATACCTACAGGGTACGGCTACACCTTC. This codes for CASSIPTGYGYTF.

The chain links TRBV5-6 to TRBJ1-2; TRBD1 matches 7 bases. V lost 3 bases and J lost 2; bases outside the gene matches: 1. CDR1 is SGHDT, CDR2 YYEEEE, per germline. The CDR3 extends over 13 amino acids. CDR3 bases: TGTGCCAGCAGCTCGGGACAGAACTATGGCTACACCTTC. Protein product: CASSSGQNYGYTF.

This clone was observed at least ten times. The chain combines TRBV10-1 with TRBJ1-5, with 9 nucleotides matching TRBD1. The trim removed 5 bases at V and 4 bases at J, leaving 6 bases unmatched. The CDR3 sequence is 15 residues long. Germline V gene data show CDR1 as WNHNN and CDR2 as SYGVQD (reference sequence). For the CDR3, the DNA is TGCGCCAGCAGTATACAGGGGGCAAAGAATCAGCCCCAGCATTTT. This gives the protein CASSIQGAKNQPQHF.

The CDR3 sequence: CASSDSNYGYTF. CDR3 nucleotides: TGTGCCAGCAGTGACAGTAACTATGGCTACACCTTC. The chain couples TRBV25-1 to TRBJ1-2, with D unresolved. V lost 3 bases, J lost 1 base, and 3 bases lay in between. Germline CDR1 reads MGHDK; CDR2 reads SYGVNS. The CDR3 totals 12 residues.

Only a few counts were recorded for this clone. The V and J genes are TRBV4-2 and TRBJ1-6, with a weak D call TRBD1 (6 bases). There are 13 residues in the CDR3. Trimming removed 5 bases at V and 13 bases at J, with 15 bases between. Germline CDR1 reads LGHNA; CDR2 reads YNFKEQ. For the CDR3, the DNA is TGTGCCAGCAGCTCCCCGACAGGTATCCCCCTCCACTTT. This gives the protein CASSSPTGIPLHF.